A selection of T cell receptor beta chains follows, all from one sample in a study of T cells after yellow fever vaccination. In TCRdb, the 5' RACE reads were re-called with MiXCR into one record per CDR3 protein. The top ten hold 15% to 20% of the sample, which has a few hundred thousand distinct CDR3 sequences, about 15% seen once. The specimen was PBMCs, collected 5 days after the first yellow fever vaccination. The receptor set was obtained from a man between 18 and 35 years old who received the YFV17D yellow fever vaccine. CDR3s include the opening cysteine and the closing phenylalanine or tryptophan. The D gene is left open where the match is weak. For some rows the clone size is stated as once, few or many, or as a class when expanded; others skip it.

V gene	J gene	clone size	D gene	CDR3 DNA	CDR3 protein
TRBV3-1	TRBJ1-1	many	.	TGTGCCAGCAGCCGACAACAGGGTAACACTGAAGCTTTCTTT	CASSRQQGNTEAFF
TRBV10-3	TRBJ1-2	.	.	TGTGCCATCAGTGATTCCACAGTAGGGAACTATGGCTACACCTTC	CAISDSTVGNYGYTF
TRBV7-6	TRBJ2-3	.	.	TGTGCCAGCAGCTTAGAGCCACCGGTCAGCACAGATACGCAGTATTTT	CASSLEPPVSTDTQYF
TRBV25-1	TRBJ2-1	.	TRBD2	TGTGCCAGCGGAGGACTAGCGGGGGGGAACTTCTACAATGAGCAGTTCTTC	CASGGLAGGNFYNEQFF
TRBV5-1	TRBJ2-7	few	TRBD2	TGCGCCAGCAGCTCCTCTAGCGGACCTTCCTACGAGCAGTACTTC	CASSSSSGPSYEQYF
TRBV20-1	TRBJ2-3	few	TRBD2	TGCAGTGCTAGGGCGATCAGGGGGACCGTAGCGGGGGAACCAGATACGCAGTATTTT	CSARAIRGTVAGEPDTQYF
TRBV4-1	TRBJ2-3	many	.	TGCGCCAGCAGCCTCCAGACCGGGACCGACACTAGCACAGATACGCAGTATTTT	CASSLQTGTDTSTDTQYF
TRBV29-1	TRBJ2-5	many	.	TGCAGCGTTGGTTCTGAATTGGAGACCCAGTACTTC	CSVGSELETQYF
TRBV5-1	TRBJ2-5	few	TRBD1	TGCGCCAGCAGCTTCCCTAGCCGGGACAGCCAAGAGACCCAGTACTTC	CASSFPSRDSQETQYF
TRBV20-1	TRBJ2-3	.	.	TGCAGTGCCACCATGGGGGGCACAGATACGCAGTATTTT	CSATMGGTDTQYF
TRBV10-3	TRBJ2-2	few	.	TGTGCCATCAGGCTAGTCCTGGGCTCCGGGGAGCTGTTTTTT	CAIRLVLGSGELFF
TRBV5-1	TRBJ2-3	few	TRBD1	TGCGCCAGCAGCCCTGGTTTAGGGGGCGCAGATACGCAGTATTTT	CASSPGLGGADTQYF
TRBV27	TRBJ1-4	.	TRBD1	TGTGCCAGCAGTTCAGTAGTGGACAGGGGGCGGAAAGCAACTAATGAAAAACTGTTTTTT	CASSSVVDRGRKATNEKLFF
TRBV6-2/TRBV6-3	TRBJ2-7	.	.	TGTGCCAGCAGTTCTCAAAGGGGATCCGAGCAGTACTTC	CASSSQRGSEQYF
TRBV19	TRBJ2-2	.	.	TGTGCCAGTAGTATGGGCAGCACGAACACCGGGGAGCTGTTTTTT	CASSMGSTNTGELFF
TRBV7-2	TRBJ2-5	few	.	TGTGCCAGCAGCCTATTCGCGGCAGAAGAGACCCAGTACTTC	CASSLFAAEETQYF
TRBV5-1	TRBJ2-1	few	.	TGCGCCAGCAGCTTGGAGTACGATGAGCAGTTCTTC	CASSLEYDEQFF
TRBV5-1	TRBJ2-3	few	.	TGCGCCAGCAGCGCGCCCCCCGGGGTGGATACGCAGTATTTT	CASSAPPGVDTQYF
TRBV7-9	TRBJ1-1	few	TRBD1	TGTGCCAGCAGCAAAGAGGGACAGGGAATTGAAGCTTTCTTT	CASSKEGQGIEAFF
TRBV12-3/TRBV12-4	TRBJ2-7	few	.	TGTGCCAGCAGTCAGGGGATTAGCTTCTACGAGCAGTACTTC	CASSQGISFYEQYF
TRBV7-6	TRBJ1-4	.	.	TGTGCCAGCAGCTTAGTGGCAGGAGGGCCTGAAAAACTGTTTTTT	CASSLVAGGPEKLFF
TRBV5-1	TRBJ2-1	few	TRBD2	TGCGCCAGCAGCTTGGCACTAGCGGCCTACAATGAGCAGTTCTTC	CASSLALAAYNEQFF
TRBV1	TRBJ2-1	.	.	TGCACCAGCAGCCATAGGACTAGCGGGGGTGGGTATGAGCAGTTCTTC	CTSSHRTSGGGYEQFF
TRBV20-1	TRBJ2-4	.	TRBD1	TGCAGTGCTAGAGATCACAGGGGTAAAGGGGTAGCCAAAAACATTCAGTACTTC	CSARDHRGKGVAKNIQYF
TRBV12-3/TRBV12-4	TRBJ2-5	.	.	TGTGCCAGCAGTTCCAAGACTTACCAAGAGACCCAGTACTTC	CASSSKTYQETQYF
TRBV10-3	TRBJ2-7	few	TRBD1	TGTGCCATCAGTGATTCACAGGGGGTCATTAATCGCGAGCAGTACTTC	CAISDSQGVINREQYF
TRBV10-3	TRBJ1-1	few	.	TGTGCCATCAGTGAGGCACGGCGCAGGGAGAACACTGAAGCTTTCTTT	CAISEARRRENTEAFF
TRBV5-1	TRBJ1-2	.	.	TGCGCCAGCAGCTTGACTGACGACTATGGCTACACCTTC	CASSLTDDYGYTF
TRBV5-8	TRBJ2-1	.	.	TGTGCCAGCAGCTTGGGACAGCTTCTGGGGGAGCAGTTCTTC	CASSLGQLLGEQFF
TRBV5-6	TRBJ1-1	few	.	TGTGCCAGCAGCTTCGAAGACAGCCTGAACACTGAAGCTTTCTTT	CASSFEDSLNTEAFF
TRBV4-1	TRBJ2-5	few	TRBD2	TGCGCCAGCAGCCTTACTAGCGGGGCACCACAAGAGACCCAGTACTTC	CASSLTSGAPQETQYF
TRBV5-1	TRBJ1-3	.	.	TGCGCCAGCAGCTCGGCAGTAGGAGGGAGCAACTCTGGAAACACCATATATTTT	CASSSAVGGSNSGNTIYF
TRBV12-3/TRBV12-4	TRBJ2-1	few	TRBD2	TGTGCCAGCAGTTTAAGACTAGCGGGGGGGAATGGGCAGTTCTTC	CASSLRLAGGNGQFF
TRBV20-1	TRBJ2-3	many	TRBD1	TGCAGTGCGCCTCGGACAGGACACACAGATACGCAGTATTTT	CSAPRTGHTDTQYF
TRBV7-8	TRBJ2-5	few	TRBD1	TGTGCCAGCAGACAGGGGGCCCGGGAGACCCAGTACTTC	CASRQGARETQYF
TRBV3-1	TRBJ2-5	.	TRBD1	TGTGCCAGCAGCCCCGAAGAGACAGGGGTAAAAGAGACCCAGTACTTC	CASSPEETGVKETQYF
TRBV5-1	TRBJ1-2	.	.	TGCGCCAGCAGCTCCGTGACAGCTAATAACCTCTATGGCTACACCTTC	CASSSVTANNLYGYTF
TRBV12-3/TRBV12-4	TRBJ2-1	.	TRBD2	TGTGCCAGCAGTTTCGATAGCGGGGGGGCCGATGAGCAGTTCTTC	CASSFDSGGADEQFF
TRBV29-1	TRBJ2-7	once	TRBD2	TGCAGCGTTATTCGGACTAGCGGACTCTACGAGCAGTACTTC	CSVIRTSGLYEQYF
TRBV3-1	TRBJ1-1	few	.	TGTGCCAGCAGCCAGCAGGCACAGCAGAACACTGAAGCTTTCTTT	CASSQQAQQNTEAFF
TRBV6-5	TRBJ1-1	.	.	TGTGCCAGCAGTTACTCGTTGGGAGAAGCTTTCTTT	CASSYSLGEAFF
TRBV5-4	TRBJ1-2	few	TRBD1	TGTGCCAGCAGTTTGGGACAGGACAACTATGGCTACACCTTC	CASSLGQDNYGYTF
TRBV7-2	TRBJ2-2	few	.	TGTGCCAGCAGCTCAGACTCGGGCGGGGAGCTGTTTTTT	CASSSDSGGELFF
TRBV7-9	TRBJ1-2	.	.	TGTGCCAGCAGCTTCGGGATAGGGGTTAATGGCTACACCTTC	CASSFGIGVNGYTF
TRBV7-3	TRBJ2-2	.	.	TGTGCCAGCAGCTTAACGGGATCATCTGTCGGGGAGCTGTTTTTT	CASSLTGSSVGELFF